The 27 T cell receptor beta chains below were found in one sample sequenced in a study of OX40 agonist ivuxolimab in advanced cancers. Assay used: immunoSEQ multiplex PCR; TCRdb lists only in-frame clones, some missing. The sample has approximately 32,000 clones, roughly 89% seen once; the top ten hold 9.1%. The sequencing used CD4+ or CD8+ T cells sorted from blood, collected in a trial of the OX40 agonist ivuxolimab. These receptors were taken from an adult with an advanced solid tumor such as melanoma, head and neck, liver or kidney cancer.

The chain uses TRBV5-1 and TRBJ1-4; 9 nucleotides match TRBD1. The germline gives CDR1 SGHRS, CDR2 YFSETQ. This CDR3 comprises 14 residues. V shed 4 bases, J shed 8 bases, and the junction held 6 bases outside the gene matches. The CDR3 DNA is TGCGCCAGCAGCGCGGGACAGGGAGGAGAAAAACTGTTTTTT. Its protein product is CASSAGQGGEKLFF.

The CDR3 loop is CASSPPDTQYF. In DNA, the CDR3 is TGTGCCAGCTCACCTCCAGATACGCAGTATTTT. The chain links TRBV18 to TRBJ2-3; no firm D call. V lost 3 bases to trimming and J lost 4 bases, with 2 bases between them. CDR1 is KGHSH and CDR2 is LQKENI in the germline V gene. This CDR3 region has 11 residues.

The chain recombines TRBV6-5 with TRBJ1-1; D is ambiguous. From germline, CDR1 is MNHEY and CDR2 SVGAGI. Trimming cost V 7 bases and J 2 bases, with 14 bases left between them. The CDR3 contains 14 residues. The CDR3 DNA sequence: TGTGCCAGCACCCCCGCGCCGGCTAACACTGAAGCTTTCTTT. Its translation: CASTPAPANTEAFF.

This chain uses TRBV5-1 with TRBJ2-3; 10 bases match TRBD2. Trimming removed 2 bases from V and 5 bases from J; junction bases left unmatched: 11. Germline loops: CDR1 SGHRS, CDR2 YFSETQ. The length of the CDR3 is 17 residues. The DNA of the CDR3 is TGCGCCAGCAGCTTTTCGGGTAACTTAGCGGGAGGAGATACGCAGTATTTT. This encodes CASSFSGNLAGGDTQYF.

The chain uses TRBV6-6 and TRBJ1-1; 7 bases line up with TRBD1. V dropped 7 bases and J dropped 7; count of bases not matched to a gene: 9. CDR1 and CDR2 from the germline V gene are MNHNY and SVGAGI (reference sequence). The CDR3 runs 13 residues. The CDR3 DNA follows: TGTGCCAGCACCTCTCCCGGGACAGTTGAAGCTTTCTTT. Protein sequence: CASTSPGTVEAFF.

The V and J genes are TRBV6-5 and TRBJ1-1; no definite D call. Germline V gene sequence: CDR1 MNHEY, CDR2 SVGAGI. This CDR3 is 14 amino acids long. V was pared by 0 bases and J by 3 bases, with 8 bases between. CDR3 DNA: TGTGCCAGCAGTTACTCAGGGTTGGACACTGAAGCTTTCTTT. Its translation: CASSYSGLDTEAFF.

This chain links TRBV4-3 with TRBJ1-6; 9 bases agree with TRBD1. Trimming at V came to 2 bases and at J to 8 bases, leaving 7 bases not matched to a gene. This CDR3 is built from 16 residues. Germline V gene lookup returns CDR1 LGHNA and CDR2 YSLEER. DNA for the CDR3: TGCGCCAGCAGCCAATCACCGGGACAGGGACATTCACCCCTCCACTTT. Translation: CASSQSPGQGHSPLHF.

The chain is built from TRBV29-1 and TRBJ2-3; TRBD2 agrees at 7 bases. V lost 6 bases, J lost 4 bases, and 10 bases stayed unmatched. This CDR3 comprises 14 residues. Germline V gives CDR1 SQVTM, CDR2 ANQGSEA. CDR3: CSVVPSGGADTQYF. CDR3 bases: TGCAGCGTGGTACCCTCGGGAGGCGCAGATACGCAGTATTTT.

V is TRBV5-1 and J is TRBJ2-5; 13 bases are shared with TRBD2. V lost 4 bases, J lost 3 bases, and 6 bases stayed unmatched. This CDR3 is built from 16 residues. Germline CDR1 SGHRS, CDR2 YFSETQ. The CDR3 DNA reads TGCGCCAGCAGCGCTGGACTAGCGGGAGTAGAAGAGACCCAGTACTTC. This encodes CASSAGLAGVEETQYF.

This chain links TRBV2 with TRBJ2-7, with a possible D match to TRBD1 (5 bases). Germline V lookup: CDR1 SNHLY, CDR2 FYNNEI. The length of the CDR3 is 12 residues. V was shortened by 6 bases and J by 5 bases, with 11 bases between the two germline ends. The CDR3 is CASSADRHEQYF. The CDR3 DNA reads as TGTGCCAGCAGCGCCGACAGACACGAGCAGTACTTC. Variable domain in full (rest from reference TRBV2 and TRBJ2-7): EPEVTQTPSHQVTQMGQEVILRCVPISNHLYFYWYRQILGQKVEFLVSFYNNEISEKSEIFDDQFSVERPDGSNFTLKIRSTKLEDSAMYFCASSADRHEQYFGPGTRLTVT.

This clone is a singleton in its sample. The CDR3: CASSARGRDSPLHF. CDR3 sequence (DNA): TGTGCCAGCAGTGCCAGAGGGAGGGATTCACCCCTCCACTTT. V and J are TRBV6-5 and TRBJ1-6; D call uncertain. Germline CDR1 reads MNHEY; CDR2 reads SVGAGI. V dropped 5 bases and J dropped 8 bases, with 13 bases sitting between them. This CDR3 is built from 14 residues.

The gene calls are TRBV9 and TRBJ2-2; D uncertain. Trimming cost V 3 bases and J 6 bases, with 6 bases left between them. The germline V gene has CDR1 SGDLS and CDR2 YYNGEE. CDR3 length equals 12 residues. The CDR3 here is CASSAAAGELFF. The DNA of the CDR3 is TGTGCCAGCAGCGCCGCAGCCGGGGAGCTGTTTTTT. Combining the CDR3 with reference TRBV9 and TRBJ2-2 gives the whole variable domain DSGVTQTPKHLITATGQRVTLRCSPRSGDLSVYWYQQSLDQGLQFLIQYYNGEERAKGNILERFSAQQFPDLHSELNLSSLELGDSALYFCASSAAAGELFFGEGSRLTVL.

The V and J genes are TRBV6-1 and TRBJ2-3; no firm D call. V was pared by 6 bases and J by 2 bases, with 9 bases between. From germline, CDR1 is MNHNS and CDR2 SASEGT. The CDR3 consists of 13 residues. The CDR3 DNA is TGTGCCAGCAGCCATCGCCCCACAGATACGCAGTATTTT. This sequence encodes CASSHRPTDTQYF.

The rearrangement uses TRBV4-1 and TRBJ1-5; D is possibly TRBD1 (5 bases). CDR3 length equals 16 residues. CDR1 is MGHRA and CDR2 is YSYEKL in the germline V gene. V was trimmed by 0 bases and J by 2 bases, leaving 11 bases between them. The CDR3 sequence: CASSQDGGFGNQPQHF. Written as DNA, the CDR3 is TGCGCCAGCAGCCAAGATGGGGGTTTCGGCAATCAGCCCCAGCATTTT.

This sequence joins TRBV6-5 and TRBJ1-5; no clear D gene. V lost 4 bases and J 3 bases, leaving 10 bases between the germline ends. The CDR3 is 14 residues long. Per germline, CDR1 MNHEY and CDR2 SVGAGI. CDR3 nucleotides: TGTGCCAGCAGTTGGAGTCGAGACAATCAGCCCCAGCATTTT. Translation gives CASSWSRDNQPQHF.

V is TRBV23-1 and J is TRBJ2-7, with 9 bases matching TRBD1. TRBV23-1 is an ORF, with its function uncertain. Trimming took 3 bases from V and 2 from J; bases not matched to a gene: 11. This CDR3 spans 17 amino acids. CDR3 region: CASSHPPPGQGTYEQYF. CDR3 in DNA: TGCGCCAGCAGTCACCCTCCCCCGGGACAGGGAACCTACGAGCAGTACTTC.

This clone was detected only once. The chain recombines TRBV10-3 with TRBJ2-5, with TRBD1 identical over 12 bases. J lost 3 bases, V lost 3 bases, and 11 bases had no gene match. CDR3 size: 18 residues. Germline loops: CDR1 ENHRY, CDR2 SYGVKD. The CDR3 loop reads CAISDPPGGQGAEETQYF. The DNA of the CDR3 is TGTGCCATCAGTGACCCCCCGGGGGGACAGGGGGCCGAAGAGACCCAGTACTTC.

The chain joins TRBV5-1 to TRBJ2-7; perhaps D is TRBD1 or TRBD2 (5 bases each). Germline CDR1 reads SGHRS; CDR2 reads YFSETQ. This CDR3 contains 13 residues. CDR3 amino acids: CAEGVAWTYEQYF. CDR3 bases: TGCGCTGAAGGGGTAGCGTGGACCTACGAGCAGTACTTC.

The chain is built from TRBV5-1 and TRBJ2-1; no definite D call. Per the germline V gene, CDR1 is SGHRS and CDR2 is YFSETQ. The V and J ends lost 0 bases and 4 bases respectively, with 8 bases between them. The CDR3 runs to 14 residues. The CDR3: CASSLDRRYNEQFF. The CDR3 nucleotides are TGCGCCAGCAGCTTGGATCGTAGGTACAATGAGCAGTTCTTC.

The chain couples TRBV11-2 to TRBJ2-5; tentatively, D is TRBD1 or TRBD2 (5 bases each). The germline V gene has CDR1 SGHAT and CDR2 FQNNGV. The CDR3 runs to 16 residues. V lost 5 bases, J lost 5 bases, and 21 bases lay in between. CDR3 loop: CASSPIRDLRGETQYF. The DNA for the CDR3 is TGTGCCAGCAGCCCAATCCGGGACCTTCGAGGGGAGACCCAGTACTTC.

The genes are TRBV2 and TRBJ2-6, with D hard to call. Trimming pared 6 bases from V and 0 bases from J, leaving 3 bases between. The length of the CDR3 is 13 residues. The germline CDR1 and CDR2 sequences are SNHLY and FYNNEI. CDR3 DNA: TGTGCCAGCAGGGTCTCTGGGGCCAACGTCCTGACTTTC. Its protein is CASRVSGANVLTF.

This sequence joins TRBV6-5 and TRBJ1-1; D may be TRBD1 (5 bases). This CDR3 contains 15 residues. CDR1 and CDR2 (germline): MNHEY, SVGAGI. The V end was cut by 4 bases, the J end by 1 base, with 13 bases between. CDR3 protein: CASSFQDIWNTEAFF. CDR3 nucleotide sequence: TGTGCCAGCAGTTTCCAGGACATATGGAACACTGAAGCTTTCTTT.

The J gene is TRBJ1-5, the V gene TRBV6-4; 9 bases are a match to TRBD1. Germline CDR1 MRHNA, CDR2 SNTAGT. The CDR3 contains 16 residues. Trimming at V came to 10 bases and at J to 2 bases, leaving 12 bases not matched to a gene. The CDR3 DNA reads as TGTGCCACCTTGGGGGCGACAGGGGGAGGCAATCAGCCCCAGCATTTT. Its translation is CATLGATGGGNQPQHF.

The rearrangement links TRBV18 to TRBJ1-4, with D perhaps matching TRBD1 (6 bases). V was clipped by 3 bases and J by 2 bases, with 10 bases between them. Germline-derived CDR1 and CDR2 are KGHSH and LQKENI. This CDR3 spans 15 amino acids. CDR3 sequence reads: CASSPGTLTNEKLFF. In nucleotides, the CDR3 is TGTGCCAGCTCACCCGGGACACTCACTAATGAAAAACTGTTTTTT.

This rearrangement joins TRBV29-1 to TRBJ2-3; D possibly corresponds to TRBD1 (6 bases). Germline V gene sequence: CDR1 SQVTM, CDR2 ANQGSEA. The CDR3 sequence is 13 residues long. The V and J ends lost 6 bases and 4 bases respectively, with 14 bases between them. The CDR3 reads CSVQGQGADTQYF. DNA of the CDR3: TGCAGCGTGCAGGGGCAGGGCGCAGATACGCAGTATTTT.

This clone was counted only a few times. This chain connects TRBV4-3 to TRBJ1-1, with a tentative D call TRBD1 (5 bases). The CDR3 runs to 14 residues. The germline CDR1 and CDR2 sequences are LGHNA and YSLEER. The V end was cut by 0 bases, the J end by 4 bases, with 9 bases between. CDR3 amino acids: CASSQDRQGTEAFF. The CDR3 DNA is TGCGCCAGCAGCCAAGATAGGCAGGGCACTGAAGCTTTCTTT.

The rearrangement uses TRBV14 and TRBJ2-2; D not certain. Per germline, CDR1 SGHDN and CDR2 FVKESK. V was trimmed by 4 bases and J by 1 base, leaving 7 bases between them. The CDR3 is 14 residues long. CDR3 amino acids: CASSPNLNTGELFF. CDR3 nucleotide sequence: TGTGCCAGCAGCCCTAACTTGAACACCGGGGAGCTGTTTTTT.